A selection of T cell receptor beta chains follows, all from one sample in a study of memory CD4+ T cells and cytomegalovirus serostatus. TCRdb's copy holds only in-frame clones and misses some; the assay was immunoSEQ multiplex PCR. The sample has 40,000 to 55,000 clones, under 80% seen once. The source material was memory CD4+ T cells from blood. The receptors stem from an adult in good health and CMV-seronegative. CDR3s include the opening cysteine and the closing phenylalanine or tryptophan. The D gene is left open where the match is weak. Only some rows state a clone size, as once, few, many or a class for expanded clones.

clone_size d_call j_call v_call cdr3_aa cdr3_nt
- - TRBJ1-1 TRBV28 CASRLGKSGTEAFF TGTGCCAGCAGGCTAGGGAAATCGGGCACTGAAGCTTTCTTT
- TRBD1 TRBJ1-1 TRBV11-3 CASSLDHQGGTEAFF TGTGCCAGCAGCTTAGATCATCAGGGGGGCACTGAAGCTTTCTTT
once - TRBJ2-7 TRBV5-1 CASSLDLGREQYF TGCGCCAGCAGCTTGGATTTGGGGCGCGAGCAGTACTTC
- TRBD1 TRBJ1-5 TRBV5-8 CASSLGDRVVNQPQHF TGTGCCAGCAGCTTGGGGGACAGGGTGGTCAATCAGCCCCAGCATTTT
- - TRBJ2-7 TRBV27 CASSLAGVSSYEQYF TGTGCCAGCAGTTTAGCTGGGGTGAGCTCCTACGAGCAGTACTTC
- - TRBJ2-4 TRBV20-1 CSALAKNIQYF TGCAGTGCTTTAGCCAAAAACATTCAGTACTTC
- - TRBJ1-2 TRBV27 CASSLSPTGDYGYTF TGTGCCAGCAGTCTATCCCCCACGGGAGACTATGGCTACACCTTC
once TRBD1 TRBJ1-1 TRBV19 CASSSGDRGDTEAFF TGTGCCAGTAGCTCGGGGGACAGGGGCGACACTGAAGCTTTCTTT
- - TRBJ1-1 TRBV6-1 CASSEALGGGGTEAFF TGTGCCAGCAGTGAAGCGCTTGGGGGAGGAGGAACTGAAGCTTTCTTT
- TRBD2 TRBJ2-5 TRBV9 CASSVEIGRGETQYF TGTGCCAGCAGCGTAGAGATAGGGCGGGGGGAGACCCAGTACTTC
- TRBD2 TRBJ2-2 TRBV10-3 CAISMGGYTGELFF TGTGCCATATCGATGGGGGGGTACACCGGGGAGCTGTTTTTT
few - TRBJ1-1 TRBV7-9 CASSLARETTEAFF TGTGCCAGCAGCTTAGCGCGGGAGACCACTGAAGCTTTCTTT
few - TRBJ2-6 TRBV7-9 CASSLAGSGANVLTF TGTGCCAGCAGCTTAGCGGGGTCTGGGGCCAACGTCCTGACTTTC
- TRBD1 TRBJ1-1 TRBV6-6 CASSYQTGMNTEAFF TGTGCCAGCAGTTATCAGACAGGGATGAACACTGAAGCTTTCTTT
few - TRBJ1-2 TRBV13 CASDRRGENYGYTF TGTGCCAGCGATCGCCGAGGAGAAAACTATGGCTACACCTTC